The clone carrying this TCR beta chain came up many times. Its specificity is not known. This sample was taken from a study of T cells in Graves' hyperthyroidism and ophthalmopathy. Findings and caveats of the study: Ophthalmopathy onset followed model prediction by a median about six months.

RNA transcripts were the template for amplifying TCR beta CDR3 regions. The study used the HTBI primer set for a first-round RT-PCR of the TCR CDR3. TCRdb ran MiXCR on the multiplex PCR reads and lists one entry per CDR3 protein. The profile shows hundreds of thousands of distinct CDR3 sequences, about a fifth of them singletons. Stability of Graves' hyperthyroidism was defined as absent ophthalmopathy progression within 18 months. For the diagnoses, clinical symptoms, serum thyroxine and TRAb, thyroid ultrasound and orbital computed tomography were used. CDR1 is GTSNPN and CDR2 is SVGIG in the germline V gene (reference sequence). V dropped 7 bases and J dropped 0 bases, with 12 bases sitting between them. The CDR3 runs 13 residues.

Sequencing used blood. This rearrangement joins TRBV30 to TRBJ1-1; D remains ambiguous. The clonotype was recovered from a woman younger than 35 with Graves' hyperthyroidism. CDR3 loop: CASAGVMNTEAFF. The CDR3 nucleotides are TGTGCCTCGGCAGGCGTGATGAACACTGAAGCTTTCTTT.